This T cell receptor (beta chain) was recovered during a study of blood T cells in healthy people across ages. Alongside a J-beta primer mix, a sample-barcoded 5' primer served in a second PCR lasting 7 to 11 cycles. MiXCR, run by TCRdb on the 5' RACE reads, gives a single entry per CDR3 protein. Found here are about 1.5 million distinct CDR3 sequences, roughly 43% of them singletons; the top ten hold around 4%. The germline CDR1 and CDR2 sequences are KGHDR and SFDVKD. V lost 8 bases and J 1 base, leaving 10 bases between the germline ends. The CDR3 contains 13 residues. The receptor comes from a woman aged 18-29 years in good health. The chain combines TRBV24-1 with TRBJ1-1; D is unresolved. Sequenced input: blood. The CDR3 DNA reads TGTGCCACCAATCCCCCAACGAACACTGAAGCTTTCTTT. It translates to CATNPPTNTEAFF.